Listed below are T cell receptor beta chains from one sample, sequenced in a study of T cell responses to AZD1222 COVID-19 vaccine. TCRdb's copy holds only in-frame clones and misses some; the assay was immunoSEQ multiplex PCR. The sample consists of about 120,000 clones, roughly 86% of them appearing once. The sequencing used peripheral blood, collected on day 0 of AZD1222 vaccination. Receptors were obtained from an adult in good health. CDR3s include the opening cysteine and the closing phenylalanine or tryptophan. A D gene is named only where the DNA matches it firmly. Clone size is given for some rows only: seen once, a few or many times, or a class if the clone is expanded.

v_call,d_call,clone_size,j_call,cdr3_length,cdr3_aa,cdr3_nt
TRBV2,TRBD2,once,TRBJ2-1,12,CASERTSPPGVF,TGTGCCAGCGAGAGGACTAGCCCTCCAGGGGTCTTC
TRBV7-9,TRBD2,NA,TRBJ2-2,19,CASSLVPGLAERYTGELFF,TGTGCCAGCAGCTTAGTCCCGGGACTAGCGGAGAGATACACCGGGGAGCTGTTTTTT
TRBV6-1,NA,once,TRBJ2-1,14,CASSEAGWDNEQFF,TGTGCCAGCAGTGAAGCCGGGTGGGACAATGAGCAGTTCTTC
TRBV7-9,NA,NA,TRBJ1-4,18,CASSLGFRTLATNEKLFF,TGTGCCAGCAGCTTAGGTTTTAGGACCCTAGCAACTAATGAAAAACTGTTTTTT
TRBV7-9,NA,few,TRBJ2-7,12,CASSLTGDEQYF,TGTGCCAGCAGTCTGACTGGGGACGAGCAGTACTTC
TRBV7-8,NA,NA,TRBJ2-5,14,CASSLNGGKETQYF,TGTGCCAGCAGCTTGAACGGGGGCAAAGAGACCCAGTACTTC
TRBV5-1,NA,NA,TRBJ2-7,15,CASSLVGGSSYEQYF,TGCGCCAGCAGCTTGGTCGGTGGGAGCTCCTACGAGCAGTACTTC
TRBV2,NA,NA,TRBJ1-6,14,CASSESLTNSPLHF,TGTGCCAGCAGTGAATCGCTAACCAATTCACCCCTCCACTTT
TRBV5-1,TRBD1,NA,TRBJ2-2,16,CASSLATGTDTGELFF,TGCGCCAGCAGCTTGGCGACAGGGACAGACACCGGGGAGCTGTTTTTT
TRBV11-2,NA,NA,TRBJ1-4,14,CASSPDWEVGKLFF,TGTGCCAGCAGCCCAGACTGGGAGGTGGGAAAACTGTTTTTT
TRBV27,NA,NA,TRBJ1-2,15,CASSDRAPGLYGYTF,TGTGCCAGCAGCGACCGGGCCCCAGGGCTGTATGGCTACACCTTC
TRBV19,TRBD1,once,TRBJ1-4,16,CASSKQRSTGAEKLFF,TGTGCCAGTAGTAAACAGAGGAGCACAGGGGCGGAAAAACTGTTTTTT
TRBV7-2,NA,NA,TRBJ2-2,15,CASSPQHQGAGELFF,TGTGCCAGCAGCCCCCAGCATCAGGGCGCCGGGGAGCTGTTTTTT
TRBV5-4,NA,NA,TRBJ2-2,15,CASSPTGWNTGELFF,TGTGCCAGCAGCCCAACAGGGTGGAACACCGGGGAGCTGTTTTTT
TRBV15,TRBD2,NA,TRBJ2-1,13,CATSRDRGSQQFF,TGTGCCACCAGCAGAGATCGCGGGAGCCAGCAGTTCTTC
TRBV30,NA,NA,TRBJ2-3,14,CAWSVGFSTDTQYF,TGTGCCTGGAGTGTCGGGTTTAGCACAGATACGCAGTATTTT
TRBV2,NA,many,TRBJ1-2,10,CASSAGGYTF,TGTGCCAGCAGCGCCGGCGGCTACACCTTC
TRBV7-2,TRBD1,NA,TRBJ2-7,15,CASSTGTGDSYEQYF,TGTGCCAGCAGCACCGGGACAGGGGACTCCTACGAGCAGTACTTC
TRBV3-1/TRBV3-2,NA,NA,TRBJ1-1,14,CASSQGSGSFEAFF,TGTGCCAGCAGCCAAGGTTCAGGAAGTTTCGAGGCTTTCTTT
TRBV5-4,NA,few,TRBJ2-4,14,CASSLQGAKNIQYF,TGTGCCAGCAGCTTGCAGGGAGCCAAAAACATTCAGTACTTC
TRBV5-1,NA,NA,TRBJ2-3,17,CASSSGDYRGSTDTQYF,TGCGCCAGCAGCTCGGGGGACTACAGGGGAAGCACAGATACGCAGTATTTT
TRBV4-2,TRBD1,NA,TRBJ1-2,15,CASSQEAGGDDGYTF,TGTGCCAGCAGCCAAGAGGCAGGGGGTGATGACGGCTACACCTTC
TRBV7-9,TRBD1,NA,TRBJ2-3,15,CASSGQGTTTDTQYF,TGTGCCAGCAGCGGACAGGGTACGACCACAGATACGCAGTATTTT
TRBV10-1,NA,NA,TRBJ2-3,13,CASSASGTDTQYF,TGCGCCAGCAGTGCTTCAGGGACAGATACGCAGTATTTT
TRBV28,NA,NA,TRBJ2-7,15,CASSQRTLGIYEQYF,TGTGCCAGCAGCCAAAGGACATTAGGTATCTACGAGCAGTACTTC
TRBV30,NA,NA,TRBJ2-3,16,CAWTPGGAGGSDTQYF,TGTGCCTGGACCCCGGGCGGGGCAGGGGGGAGTGATACGCAGTATTTT
TRBV6-5,NA,NA,TRBJ1-1,15,CASSYDGGGGTEAFF,TGTGCCAGCAGTTACGACGGGGGGGGTGGCACTGAAGCTTTCTTT
TRBV7-9,NA,NA,TRBJ2-7,14,CASSLGGSSLEQYF,TGTGCCAGCAGCTTAGGGGGATCCTCTCTCGAGCAGTACTTC
TRBV2,NA,NA,TRBJ1-5,15,CASRRDGNSNQPQHF,TGTGCCAGCAGAAGGGACGGTAATAGCAATCAGCCCCAGCATTTT
TRBV6-2/TRBV6-3,TRBD2,few,TRBJ2-1,21,CASSYFFEAWTSGRSYNEQFF,TGTGCCAGCAGTTACTTCTTCGAAGCGTGGACTAGCGGCCGCTCCTACAATGAGCAGTTCTTC
TRBV5-6,TRBD1,NA,TRBJ2-7,16,CASSHPGQAFTYEQYF,TGTGCCAGCAGCCATCCGGGACAGGCATTTACCTACGAGCAGTACTTC
TRBV3-1/TRBV3-2,NA,NA,TRBJ2-7,14,CASSQGGYSYEQYF,TGTGCCAGCAGCCAAGGCGGGTACTCCTACGAGCAGTACTTC
TRBV6-2/TRBV6-3,TRBD1,NA,TRBJ1-1,16,CASSYWGTGLSTEAFF,TGTGCCAGCAGTTACTGGGGGACAGGTCTATCCACTGAAGCTTTCTTT
TRBV9,NA,NA,TRBJ1-4,15,CASSVGFQGREKLFF,TGTGCCAGCAGCGTAGGGTTCCAGGGGCGTGAAAAACTGTTTTTT
TRBV5-4,NA,NA,TRBJ2-7,14,CASSRDDRAYEQYF,TGTGCCAGCAGCCGTGATGACAGAGCCTACGAGCAGTACTTC
TRBV11-2,NA,NA,TRBJ1-1,15,CASSGLSGARTEAFF,TGTGCCAGCAGCGGCCTGAGCGGGGCGCGGACTGAAGCTTTCTTT
TRBV5-1,NA,NA,TRBJ1-1,11,CASSLGREAFF,TGCGCCAGCAGCTTGGGGAGGGAAGCTTTCTTT
TRBV6-1,TRBD1,NA,TRBJ1-5,13,CASSDRGFQPQHF,TGTGCCAGCAGTGACAGGGGGTTTCAGCCCCAGCATTTT
TRBV7-2,NA,NA,TRBJ1-5,15,CASSSYRDANQPQHF,TGTGCCAGCAGCTCTTACCGGGACGCCAATCAGCCCCAGCATTTT
TRBV5-1,NA,few,TRBJ2-7,14,CASNSGLLAHEQYF,TGCGCCAGTAACTCAGGGCTTTTAGCCCACGAGCAGTACTTC
TRBV27,TRBD1,NA,TRBJ2-2,14,CASTETGGDGELFF,TGTGCCAGCACCGAGACAGGGGGGGACGGGGAGCTGTTTTTT
TRBV7-6,TRBD1,NA,TRBJ1-3,14,CASSPRGVGNTIYF,TGTGCCAGCAGCCCCAGGGGGGTTGGAAACACCATATATTTT
TRBV7-8,TRBD1,NA,TRBJ2-3,17,CASSLVTQGANADTQYF,TGTGCCAGCAGCTTAGTAACCCAGGGGGCTAACGCAGATACGCAGTATTTT
TRBV3-1/TRBV3-2,TRBD2,once,TRBJ2-1,22,CASSQSRVGLADLKSSYNEQFF,TGTGCCAGCAGCCAATCGCGTGTAGGACTAGCGGACCTTAAAAGCTCCTACAATGAGCAGTTCTTC
TRBV18,NA,NA,TRBJ1-1,13,CASSPGQNTEAFF,TGTGCCAGCTCACCCGGACAGAACACTGAAGCTTTCTTT
TRBV6-5,TRBD1,NA,TRBJ1-2,13,CASSTGGAGGYTF,TGTGCCAGCAGCACAGGGGGCGCGGGTGGCTACACCTTC
TRBV6-5,NA,NA,TRBJ1-5,14,CASRMGTSNQPQHF,TGTGCCAGCAGGATGGGAACAAGCAATCAGCCCCAGCATTTT
TRBV12-3/TRBV12-4,NA,NA,TRBJ1-5,12,CASSFVSEPQHF,TGTGCCAGCAGTTTTGTATCGGAGCCCCAGCATTTT
TRBV21-1,NA,NA,TRBJ1-5,13,CARPTTGRQPQHF,TGTGCCCGGCCGACGACAGGGAGGCAGCCCCAGCATTTT
TRBV11-2,TRBD2,NA,TRBJ2-1,16,CASSSSVAGGDNEQFF,TGTGCCAGCAGCTCGAGTGTAGCGGGGGGGGACAATGAGCAGTTCTTC
TRBV4-1,NA,NA,TRBJ2-7,14,CASSRTRGVDEQYF,TGCGCCAGCAGCCGAACAAGGGGGGTAGACGAGCAGTACTTC